This TCR beta chain was documented in a study of Tregs in tolerant kidney transplant recipients. The protocol was immunoSEQ multiplex PCR, while the TCRdb copy is restricted to in-frame clones and leaves out a portion. The sample has 20,000 to 25,000 clones, about 85% seen once. The CDR3 runs to 15 residues. Germline CDR1 is LGHNA and CDR2 is YNFKEQ. Mixed chimerism was transient after nonmyeloablative marrow transplants from related graft donors. Unstimulated Tregs (CD4+CD25+CD127-) and CD4+CD25- non-Tregs were sorted from PBMCs. Concerning this clone: The germline gene is not matched at one end of the junction; a read error may be the cause. Within the sample, other DNA sequences also encode this same CDR3.

This sequence originates from a human patient who received a combined kidney and bone marrow transplant. Some T cells may be the graft donor's. The sequencing used CD8+ T cells from blood (PBMCs), collected 6 months after the transplant. This chain links TRBV4-2 with TRBJ1-6; D gene unclear. As DNA, the CDR3 is TGTGCCAGCAGCCCCGGACTTACCTATAATTCCCCCCTCCACTTT. Amino acid sequence: CASSPGLTYNSPLHF.